The clone carrying this T cell receptor beta chain has at least ten counts. These data come from a study of human T cells and chemical hapten exposure. It was from unfractionated whole blood that total RNA was extracted. V lost 0 bases, J lost 3 bases, and 8 bases lay in between. The CDR3 loop spans 14 amino acids. Germline V CDR1 and CDR2: MNHEY, SVGAGI. TCRdb passed the 5' RACE reads through MiXCR, listing each CDR3 protein once. The sample lists about 140,000 distinct CDR3 sequences; 4.1% were seen once. V usage is TRBV6-5 and J usage is TRBJ1-1; TRBD1 is a possible D gene (6 bases). The sequence derives from a female donor in good health. CDR3 amino acids: CASSYSPGDTEAFF. The CDR3 nucleotides are TGTGCCAGCAGTTACTCCCCAGGGGACACTGAAGCTTTCTTT.